This T cell receptor (beta chain) is from a study of shared clonotypes between healthy human individuals. TCRdb's copy holds only in-frame clones and misses some; the assay was immunoSEQ multiplex PCR. Of some 2.1 million clones in the sample, approximately 94% were seen once. The naive CD8 subset, CD45RO-negative cells positively selected for CCR7, excluded terminally differentiated effector memory CD45RA+ cells. V lost 5 bases and J 6 bases, leaving 15 bases between the germline ends. The CDR3 contains 13 residues. CDR1 and CDR2 from the germline V gene are SGHRS and YFSETQ. The sample consisted of naive CD8+ T cells sorted from blood. V and J are TRBV5-1 and TRBJ2-7; no clear D gene. The sequence was collected from a man aged 18-30 years in good health. The CDR3: CASSHGPGGEQYF. Here the CDR3 DNA reads TGCGCCAGCAGTCACGGGCCAGGCGGCGAGCAGTACTTC.